Listed below are T cell receptor beta chains from one sample, sequenced in a study of cytomegalovirus exposure and HLA in healthy donors. Using immunoSEQ multiplex PCR, the repertoire was profiled, and TCRdb retains in-frame clones only, with some absent. The sample lists more than 95,000 clones, around 80% seen once, with around 14% in the top ten. The sample consisted of PBMCs. Receptors were obtained from an older woman in good health and CMV-seropositive. Each CDR3 is given without its conserved first and last residue. The D gene is left open where the match is weak.

TRBJ1-6 NA TRBV6-5 ASSERFNSPLH
TRBJ2-1 TRBD2 TRBV6-4 ASSEGTSSNEQF
TRBJ1-1 NA TRBV7-9 ASSLGRADTEAF
TRBJ1-4 TRBD1 TRBV4-2 ASSQDRDRNEKLF
TRBJ2-3 TRBD1 TRBV19 ASSIRSGGADTQY
TRBJ2-3 NA TRBV30 AWTRGQDTQY
TRBJ2-7 TRBD2 TRBV5-1 ASSPRTSGGSSYEQY
TRBJ2-5 NA TRBV6-1 ASSGQGNQETQY
TRBJ2-5 NA TRBV5-1 ASSLVTGDGETQY
TRBJ1-1 NA TRBV27 ASSLGHLNTEAF
TRBJ2-7 TRBD1 TRBV27 ASRYLPGQGPYEQY
TRBJ2-1 TRBD2 TRBV27 ASSLLTSGSGNEQF
TRBJ2-3 NA TRBV25-1 ASSEGHSTDTQY
TRBJ1-1 NA TRBV9 ASSVATGYSEAF
TRBJ1-6 TRBD1 TRBV5-4 ASSLASRTGMYSPLH
TRBJ2-7 NA TRBV5-6 ASSWTTTGTTYEQY
TRBJ2-7 TRBD2 TRBV18 ASSPSGRTYEQY
TRBJ1-1 NA TRBV6-5 ASSYTGLGDTEAF
TRBJ2-5 TRBD2 TRBV9 ASNPLQDGGAIETQY
TRBJ2-7 TRBD2 TRBV7-6 ASSYGAGGVYEQY
TRBJ2-1 TRBD2 TRBV6-4 ASNRGTSGRSSYNEQF
TRBJ1-1 NA TRBV7-2 ASSLQGIITEAF
TRBJ2-1 NA TRBV5-1 ASSLGGGGSLYNEQF
TRBJ1-2 NA TRBV10-3 AISEYPQGGYT
TRBJ1-5 TRBD1 TRBV27 ASSPNRGSNQPQH
TRBJ2-1 TRBD2 TRBV13 ASSLPPGLGLSSYNEQF
TRBJ2-3 NA TRBV7-8 ASSLVRGRGTDTQY
TRBJ1-5 NA TRBV7-6 ASSPSHVNQPQH
TRBJ2-3 TRBD2 TRBV5-1 ASSLGLAGLNTDTQY
TRBJ2-5 NA TRBV9 ASSVATGEETQY
TRBJ2-7 TRBD1 TRBV2 ASSTIRRTGTFYEQY
TRBJ1-1 TRBD1 TRBV4-2 ASSSMTGVTEAF
TRBJ1-6 NA TRBV6-1 ASSDYLNSPLH
TRBJ1-2 TRBD1 TRBV7-2 ASSQTGTGIYGYT
TRBJ2-2 NA TRBV4-2 ASSQDTGSGELF
TRBJ1-3 TRBD1 TRBV7-2 ASRVGQGGNTIY
TRBJ1-2 NA TRBV19 ASSMSWTDYGYT
TRBJ1-2 TRBD1 TRBV6-5 ASRPGQGVGGYT
TRBJ2-5 TRBD2 TRBV4-3 ASSQDLISGQETQY
TRBJ1-2 NA TRBV6-5 ASTHGASGYT
TRBJ2-7 TRBD1 TRBV7-9 ASSLTGTGTYEQY
TRBJ2-3 NA TRBV5-8 ASSHRVGTDTQY
TRBJ1-1 TRBD1 TRBV7-9 ASSLVYETGKNTEAF
TRBJ1-2 TRBD1 TRBV29-1 SVLKPGQGLTNYGYT
TRBJ2-1 TRBD2 TRBV19 ATGGTSGSGEQF
TRBJ2-3 NA TRBV19 ASSIDRRGSWADTQY